Below, 19 T cell receptor beta chains from the same sample are listed, as sequenced in a study of T cells in Graves' hyperthyroidism and ophthalmopathy. TCR beta CDR3 region amplification was performed from RNA transcripts. First-round RT-PCR with HTBI primers amplified the TCR CDR3 region. TCRdb called the multiplex PCR reads again in MiXCR, with one record for every CDR3 protein. This sample yields 550,000 to 800,000 distinct CDR3 sequences, of which 15% to 20% are seen a single time; under 10% belongs to the top ten. Material for sequencing was blood. All receptors derive from a man aged 18-30 years with Graves' hyperthyroidism.

This clonotype was detected once. The genes are TRBV11-2 and TRBJ2-7, with 13 positions matching TRBD2. Trimming took 3 bases from V and 5 from J; bases not matched to a gene: 10. The CDR3 extends over 17 amino acids. CDR1 and CDR2 (germline): SGHAT, FQNNGV. The CDR3 nucleotides are TGTGCCAGCAGCTTCCGAAGACTAGCGGGAGGATCGGACGAGCAGTACTTC. It encodes CASSFRRLAGGSDEQYF.

The chain recombines TRBV20-1 with TRBJ2-1; D is unresolved. Germline V gives CDR1 DFQATT, CDR2 SNEGSKA (reference sequence). Trimming cost V 0 bases and J 0 bases, with 9 bases left between them. The CDR3 is 15 amino acids. Here the CDR3 DNA reads TGCAGTGCTAGAGATTGGCAGAGCTCCTACAATGAGCAGTTCTTC. This translates into CSARDWQSSYNEQFF.

This clonotype was recorded many times. The chain recombines TRBV20-1 with TRBJ1-4; 8 bases agree with TRBD1. CDR3 size: 14 residues. The V gene end was trimmed by 6 bases and the J gene end by 8 bases; junction bases not matched to a gene: 11. Germline lookup yields CDR1 DFQATT and CDR2 SNEGSKA (reference sequence). In DNA, the CDR3 is TGCAGTGCCTCCTTGGACAGGGTGGGGGAAAAACTGTTTTTT. Its translation: CSASLDRVGEKLFF.

The genes are TRBV6-2 or TRBV6-3 and TRBJ1-5; D gene ambiguous. The CDR3 is 12 amino acids. Per germline, CDR1 MNHEY and CDR2 SVGEGT. V was clipped by 7 bases and J by 1 base, with 5 bases between them. The CDR3 sequence is CASNESNQPQHF. The CDR3 DNA reads as TGTGCCAGCAACGAGAGCAATCAGCCCCAGCATTTT.

This clonotype was recorded many times. This chain joins TRBV5-4 and TRBJ2-1, with TRBD2 matching 8 bases. This CDR3 has 16 residues. Unmatched junction bases numbered 15, after V lost 6 bases and J lost 7 bases. The germline V gene has CDR1 SGHNT and CDR2 YYREEE (reference sequence). CDR3 nucleotides: TGTGCCAGCACCCCGGGGGGGGCAGGGGCTCATAATGAGCAGTTCTTC. Encoded protein: CASTPGGAGAHNEQFF.

On this clonotype: This may stem from a read error, because a much larger clone lies one nucleotide away. The J gene is TRBJ1-1, the V gene TRBV12-3 or TRBV12-4, with 7 bases aligning to TRBD1. This CDR3 region has 12 residues. After removal of 6 bases from V and 10 bases from J, the junction contained 8 bases not matched to a gene. The CDR3 here is CASRPNRGAAFF. CDR3 coding DNA: TGTGCCAGCAGACCTAACAGGGGAGCAGCTTTCTTT.

The chain combines TRBV27 with TRBJ1-5; D is undetermined. Trimming removed 4 bases from V and 2 bases from J, with 9 bases in between. This CDR3 is built from 14 residues. The germline gives CDR1 MNHEY, CDR2 SMNVEV (reference sequence). The CDR3 sequence: CASSSRVGNQPQHF. For the CDR3, the DNA is TGTGCCAGCAGTTCAAGGGTAGGCAATCAGCCCCAGCATTTT.

The genes are TRBV27 and TRBJ2-5; D is unresolved. Germline CDR1 is MNHEY and CDR2 is SMNVEV (reference sequence). The CDR3 is 15 amino acids. Trimming stripped 5 bases from V and 0 bases from J, with 13 bases between. The CDR3: CASSAAFGNQETQYF. CDR3 bases: TGTGCCAGCAGTGCCGCCTTTGGGAACCAAGAGACCCAGTACTTC.

This clonotype was counted between two and nine times. The chain employs TRBV24-1 and TRBJ2-5, with D possibly matching TRBD1 (5 bases). V was trimmed by 3 bases and J by 0 bases, leaving 10 bases between them. The CDR3 loop spans 15 amino acids. Looked up from germline, CDR1 is KGHDR and CDR2 is SFDVKD. The CDR3 loop reads CATSDDDRYQETQYF. The CDR3 DNA reads TGTGCCACCAGTGATGACGACAGATACCAAGAGACCCAGTACTTC.

Many counts were recorded for this clonotype. The CDR3 spells CATSSQDEYNEQFF. The DNA for the CDR3 is TGTGCCACCAGCAGCCAAGACGAATACAATGAGCAGTTCTTC. The rearrangement links TRBV15 to TRBJ2-1; no reliable D call. Germline V gene lookup returns CDR1 LNHNV and CDR2 YYDKDF (reference sequence). V lost 3 bases to trimming and J lost 4 bases, with 10 bases between them. The CDR3 spans 14 residues.

This clonotype appeared many times. CDR3 in amino acids: CASSPRQTWETQYF. The CDR3 DNA reads TGTGCCAGCAGTCCCCGACAGACCTGGGAGACCCAGTACTTC. The chain recombines TRBV12-3 or TRBV12-4 with TRBJ2-5; D may be TRBD1 (5 bases). CDR3 length: 14 residues. With 5 bases removed from V and 5 bases from J, the gap between germline ends came to 15 bases.

Details on this clonotype: This may come from a read error, since a much larger clone is one base off. This chain links TRBV6-2 or TRBV6-3 with TRBJ2-7; no clear D gene. Trimming shortened V by 6 bases and J by 0 bases, and 12 bases separated the two germline ends. Germline V gene data show CDR1 as MNHEY and CDR2 as SVGEGT. This CDR3 has 14 residues. Written as DNA, the CDR3 is TGTGCCAGCAGCTGGACGGTGAGCTCCTACGAGCAGTACTTC. Its translation: CASSWTVSSYEQYF.

As regards this clonotype: A clone one base away is much larger, so this may be a read error. V is TRBV28 and J is TRBJ1-5; D call uncertain. CDR1 and CDR2 (germline): MDHEN, SYDVKM. CDR3 length: 14 residues. The DNA for the CDR3 is TGTGCCAGCATCCAGGTACGGGTTAATCAGCCCCAGCAGTTT. It codes for CASIQVRVNQPQQF.

The chain combines TRBV19 with TRBJ2-7, with 7 bases matching TRBD2. Germline CDR1 and CDR2: LNHDA and SQIVND (reference sequence). This CDR3 is 15 amino acids long. The ends lost 3 bases at V and 6 bases at J; junction bases unmatched: 11. The CDR3 bases are TGTGCCAGTAGTATTGGGGGAGGGCCACGCGGCGAGCAGTACTTC. This gives the protein CASSIGGGPRGEQYF.

This clonotype was picked up many times. Its ends do not fully match the called genes, so a read error is possible. The chain employs TRBV5-1 and TRBJ2-7, with D perhaps assigned TRBD1 or TRBD2 (5 bases each). This CDR3 contains 14 residues. Germline V CDR1 and CDR2: SGHRS, YFSETQ. The CDR3 loop reads CASSLAGTSYEQYF. In nucleotides, the CDR3 is TGTGCCAGCAGCTTGGCTGGGACCTCTTACGAGCAGTACTTC.

The table lists this clonotype with a few counts. The chain combines TRBV18 with TRBJ2-2, with no clear D. CDR1 and CDR2 (germline): KGHSH, LQKENI. The CDR3 length is 18 residues. The ends were cut back, 4 bases at V and 0 bases at J, with 18 bases in the middle. The CDR3 nucleotides are TGTGCCAGCTCACTCCAAATCTCCGGACCAGCGAACACCGGGGAGCTGTTTTTT. Residues: CASSLQISGPANTGELFF.

The chain recombines TRBV4-3 with TRBJ2-1, with a tentative D call TRBD2 (6 bases). The germline V gene encodes CDR1 LGHNA and CDR2 YSLEER. The CDR3 spans 13 residues. The germline V and J ends were trimmed by 0 bases and 13 bases, with 13 bases remaining between them. The CDR3 loop is CASSQDQERVQFF. In DNA form, the CDR3 reads TGCGCCAGCAGCCAAGATCAGGAGCGGGTCCAGTTCTTC.

The rearrangement links TRBV29-1 to TRBJ2-5; D assignment may be TRBD1 or TRBD2 (5 bases each). Germline CDR1 is SQVTM and CDR2 is ANQGSEA. The CDR3 has 12 amino acids. Trimming took off 6 bases at V and 1 base at J, with 9 bases between the two ends. CDR3 DNA: TGCAGCGTGGGGGTCGGCCAAGAGACCCAGTACTTC. This translates into CSVGVGQETQYF.

As to this clonotype: A much bigger clone sits one base away, suggesting this may be a read error. The chain joins TRBV7-9 to TRBJ2-7; the match to TRBD1 covers 10 bases. The germline CDR1 and CDR2 sequences are SEHNR and FQNEAQ (reference sequence). The CDR3 contains 14 residues. The CDR3 protein is CARSSLDRGSRKYF. The CDR3 DNA sequence: TGTGCCCGCAGCTCTCTGGACAGGGGGTCTCGAAAGTACTTC.